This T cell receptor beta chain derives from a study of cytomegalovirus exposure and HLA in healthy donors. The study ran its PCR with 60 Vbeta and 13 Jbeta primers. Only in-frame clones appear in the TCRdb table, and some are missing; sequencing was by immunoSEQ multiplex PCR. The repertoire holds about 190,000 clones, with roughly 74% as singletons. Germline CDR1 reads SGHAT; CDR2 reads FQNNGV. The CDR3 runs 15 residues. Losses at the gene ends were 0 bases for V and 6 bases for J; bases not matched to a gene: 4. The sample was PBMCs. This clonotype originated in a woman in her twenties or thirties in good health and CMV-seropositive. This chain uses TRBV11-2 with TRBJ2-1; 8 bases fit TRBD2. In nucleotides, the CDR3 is TGTGCCAGCAGCTTAGAACTAGCGGAACGCAATGAGCAGTTCTTC. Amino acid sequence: CASSLELAERNEQFF.